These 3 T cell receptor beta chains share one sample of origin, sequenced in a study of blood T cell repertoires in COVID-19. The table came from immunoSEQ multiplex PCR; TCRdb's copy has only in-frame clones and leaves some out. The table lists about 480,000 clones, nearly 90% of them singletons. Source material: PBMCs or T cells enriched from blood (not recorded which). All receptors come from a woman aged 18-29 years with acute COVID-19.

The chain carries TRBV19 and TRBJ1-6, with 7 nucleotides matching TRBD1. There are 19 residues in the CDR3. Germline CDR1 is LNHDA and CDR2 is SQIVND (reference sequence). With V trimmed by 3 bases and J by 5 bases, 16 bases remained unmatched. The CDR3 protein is CASSMLQPLSTGNNSPLHF. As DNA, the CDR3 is TGTGCCAGTAGTATGCTTCAGCCCCTGTCGACAGGGAATAATTCACCCCTCCACTTT.

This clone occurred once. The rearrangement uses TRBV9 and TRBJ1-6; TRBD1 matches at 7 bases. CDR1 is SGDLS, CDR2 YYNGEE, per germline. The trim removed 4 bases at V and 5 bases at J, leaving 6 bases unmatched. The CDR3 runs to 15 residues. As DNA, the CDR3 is TGTGCCAGCAGCCGGGGACAGTTCGATAATTCACCCCTCCACTTT. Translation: CASSRGQFDNSPLHF.

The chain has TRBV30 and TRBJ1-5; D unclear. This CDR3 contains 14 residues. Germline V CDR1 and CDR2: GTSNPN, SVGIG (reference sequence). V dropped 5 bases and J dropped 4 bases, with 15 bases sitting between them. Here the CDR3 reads CAWDRVATNQPQHF. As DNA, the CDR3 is TGTGCCTGGGACCGGGTAGCGACTAATCAGCCCCAGCATTTT.